This T cell receptor (beta chain) was observed in a study of blood T cell repertoires in COVID-19. Whole-study context: Samples came from the United States, Italy and Spain, spanning acute and convalescent COVID-19.

Germline V gene data show CDR1 as SNHLY and CDR2 as FYNNEI. This CDR3 has 13 amino acids. V dropped 3 bases and J dropped 5 bases, with 10 bases sitting between them. The protocol was immunoSEQ multiplex PCR, while the TCRdb copy is restricted to in-frame clones and leaves out a portion. The table shows 200,000 to 300,000 clones, with over 70% occurring only once. This clone was recorded once. This receptor was identified in a woman in her thirties or forties who had recovered from COVID-19. The sequenced sample consisted of peripheral blood. V usage is TRBV2 and J usage is TRBJ2-5; tentative D call: TRBD2 (7 bases). Written as DNA, the CDR3 is TGTGCCAGCAGTGACAGGGGAGGGGAGACCCAGTACTTC. Its translation is CASSDRGGETQYF.